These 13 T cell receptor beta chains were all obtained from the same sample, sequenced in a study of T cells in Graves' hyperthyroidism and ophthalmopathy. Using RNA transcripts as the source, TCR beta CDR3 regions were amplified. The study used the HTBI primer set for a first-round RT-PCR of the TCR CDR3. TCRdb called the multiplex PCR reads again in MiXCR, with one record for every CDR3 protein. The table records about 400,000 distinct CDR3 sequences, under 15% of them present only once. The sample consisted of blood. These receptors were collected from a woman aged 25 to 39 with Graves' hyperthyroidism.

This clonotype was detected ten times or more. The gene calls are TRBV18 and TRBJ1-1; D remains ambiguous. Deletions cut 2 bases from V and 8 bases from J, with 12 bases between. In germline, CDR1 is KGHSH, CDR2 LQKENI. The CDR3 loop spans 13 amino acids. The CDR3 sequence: CASSPSPELEAFF. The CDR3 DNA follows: TGTGCCAGCTCACCAAGTCCAGAATTAGAAGCTTTCTTT. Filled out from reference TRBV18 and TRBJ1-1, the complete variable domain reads NAGVMQNPRHLVRRRGQEARLRCSPMKGHSHVYWYRQLPEEGLKFMVYLQKENIIDESGMPKERFSAEFPKEGPSILRIQQVVRGDSAAYFCASSPSPELEAFFGQGTRLTVV.

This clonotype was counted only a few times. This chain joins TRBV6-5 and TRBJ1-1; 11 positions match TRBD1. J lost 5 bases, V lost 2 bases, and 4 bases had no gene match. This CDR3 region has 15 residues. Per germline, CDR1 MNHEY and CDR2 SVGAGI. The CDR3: CASSYGGTGGTEAFF. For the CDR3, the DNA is TGTGCCAGCAGTTACGGCGGGACAGGGGGAACTGAAGCTTTCTTT.

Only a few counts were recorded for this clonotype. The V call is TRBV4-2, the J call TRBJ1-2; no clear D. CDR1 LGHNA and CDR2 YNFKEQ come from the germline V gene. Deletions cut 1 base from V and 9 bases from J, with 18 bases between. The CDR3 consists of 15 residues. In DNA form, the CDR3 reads TGTGCCAGCAGCCAAGGAGTCAGTGGGGAAGCAAGCTACACCTTC. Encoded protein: CASSQGVSGEASYTF.

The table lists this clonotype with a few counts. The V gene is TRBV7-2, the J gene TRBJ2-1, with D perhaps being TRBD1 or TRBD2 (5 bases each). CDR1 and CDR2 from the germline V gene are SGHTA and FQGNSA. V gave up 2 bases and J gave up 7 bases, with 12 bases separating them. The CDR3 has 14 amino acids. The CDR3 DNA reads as TGTGCCAGCAGCTTAATTACAGGCGGGAATGAGCAGTTCTTC. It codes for CASSLITGGNEQFF.

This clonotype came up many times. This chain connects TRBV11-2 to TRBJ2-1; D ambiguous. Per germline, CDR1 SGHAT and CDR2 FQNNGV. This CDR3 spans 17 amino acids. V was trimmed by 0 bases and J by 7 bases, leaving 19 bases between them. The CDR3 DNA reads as TGTGCCAGCAGCTTAGATCTGCGAACGTGGGTTGGGAATGAGCAGTTCTTC. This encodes CASSLDLRTWVGNEQFF.

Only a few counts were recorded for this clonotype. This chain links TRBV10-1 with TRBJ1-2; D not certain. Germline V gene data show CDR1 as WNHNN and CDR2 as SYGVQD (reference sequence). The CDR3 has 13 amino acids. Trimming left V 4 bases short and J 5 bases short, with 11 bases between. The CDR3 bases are TGCGCCAGCAGTGGCCGGGAGTTTTATGGCTACACCTTC. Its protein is CASSGREFYGYTF.

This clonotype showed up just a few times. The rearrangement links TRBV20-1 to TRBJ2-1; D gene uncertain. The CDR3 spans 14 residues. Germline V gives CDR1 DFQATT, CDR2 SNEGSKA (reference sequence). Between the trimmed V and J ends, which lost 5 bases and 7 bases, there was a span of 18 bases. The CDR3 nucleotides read TGCAGTGCTCCCCCTCCCACTCGTACAAATGAGCAGTTCTTC. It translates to CSAPPPTRTNEQFF.

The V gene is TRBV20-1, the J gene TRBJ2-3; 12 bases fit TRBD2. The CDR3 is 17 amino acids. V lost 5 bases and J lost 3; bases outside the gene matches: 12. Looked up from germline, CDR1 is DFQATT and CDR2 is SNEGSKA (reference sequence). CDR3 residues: CSAASGRAPLSTDTQYF. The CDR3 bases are TGCAGTGCTGCTAGCGGGAGGGCCCCTCTTTCGACAGATACGCAGTATTTT.

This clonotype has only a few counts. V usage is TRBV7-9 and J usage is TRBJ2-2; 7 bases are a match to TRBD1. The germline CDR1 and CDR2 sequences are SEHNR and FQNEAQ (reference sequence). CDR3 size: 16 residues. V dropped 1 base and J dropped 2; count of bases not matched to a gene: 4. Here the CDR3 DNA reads TGTGCCAGCAGCTTAGGACAGGGCTTCAACACCGGGGAGCTGTTTTTT. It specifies CASSLGQGFNTGELFF. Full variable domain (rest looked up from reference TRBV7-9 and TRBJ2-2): DTGVSQNPRHKITKRGQNVTFRCDPISEHNRLYWYRQTLGQGPEFLTYFQNEAQLEKSRLLSDRFSAERPKGSFSTLEIQRTEQGDSAMYLCASSLGQGFNTGELFFGEGSRLTVL.

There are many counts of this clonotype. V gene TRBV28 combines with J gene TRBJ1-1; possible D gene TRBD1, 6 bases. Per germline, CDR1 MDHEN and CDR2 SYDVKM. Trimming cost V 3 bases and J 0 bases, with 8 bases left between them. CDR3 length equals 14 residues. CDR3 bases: TGTGCCAGCAGTTTTGGGACAATGAACACTGAAGCTTTCTTT. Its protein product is CASSFGTMNTEAFF.

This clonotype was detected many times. In DNA form, the CDR3 reads TGTGCGAGCGGTGGGGGGTACCAAGAGACCCAGTACTTC. Its translation is CASGGGYQETQYF. The rearrangement links TRBV28 to TRBJ2-5; D is possibly TRBD2 (6 bases). CDR1 is MDHEN, CDR2 SYDVKM, per germline. The CDR3 totals 13 residues.

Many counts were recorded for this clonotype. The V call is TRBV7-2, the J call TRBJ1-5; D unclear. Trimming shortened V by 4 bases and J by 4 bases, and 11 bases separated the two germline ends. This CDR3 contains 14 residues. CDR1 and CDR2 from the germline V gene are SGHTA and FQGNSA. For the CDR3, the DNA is TGTGCCAGCAGCTCAACTGGACGGAATCAGCCCCAGCATTTT. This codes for CASSSTGRNQPQHF. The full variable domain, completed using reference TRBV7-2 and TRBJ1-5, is GAGVSQSPSNKVTEKGKDVELRCDPISGHTALYWYRQSLGQGLEFLIYFQGNSAPDKSGLPSDRFSAERTGGSVSTLTIQRTQQEDSAVYLCASSSTGRNQPQHFGDGTRLSIL.

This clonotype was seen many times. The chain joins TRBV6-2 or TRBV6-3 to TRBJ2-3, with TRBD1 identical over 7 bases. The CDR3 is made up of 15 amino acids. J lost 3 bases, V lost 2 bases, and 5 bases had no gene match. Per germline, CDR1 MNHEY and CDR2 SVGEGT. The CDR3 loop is CASSYGQATTDTQYF. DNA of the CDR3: TGTGCCAGCAGTTACGGACAGGCGACAACAGATACGCAGTATTTT.